This entry lists 27 T cell receptor beta chains sequenced from one sample in a study of blood T cell repertoires in COVID-19. The protocol was immunoSEQ multiplex PCR, while the TCRdb copy is restricted to in-frame clones and leaves out a portion. The data hold about 39,000 clones, with 75% to 90% observed a single time. The sequenced material came from peripheral blood. The receptor source for this set is a man over 45 with active or convalescent COVID-19.

The J gene is TRBJ1-2, the V gene TRBV5-1; tentative D call: TRBD1 (6 bases). The germline gives CDR1 SGHRS, CDR2 YFSETQ. The CDR3 length is 16 residues. Trimming took 0 bases from V and 0 from J, leaving 12 bases between them. This CDR3 is CASSLDGQGTNYGYTF. The CDR3 region has the DNA TGCGCCAGCAGCTTGGATGGGCAGGGGACTAACTATGGCTACACCTTC. Supplemented by reference TRBV5-1 and TRBJ1-2, the full variable domain reads KAGVTQTPRYLIKTRGQQVTLSCSPISGHRSVSWYQQTPGQGLQFLFEYFSETQRNKGNFPGRFSGRQFSNSRSEMNVSTLELGDSALYLCASSLDGQGTNYGYTFGSGTRLTVV.

The chain employs TRBV19 and TRBJ1-5; 7 bases are shared with TRBD1. V was clipped by 5 bases and J by 4 bases; unmatched bases: 8. The CDR3 extends over 15 amino acids. The germline gives CDR1 LNHDA, CDR2 SQIVND (reference sequence). CDR3 loop: CASSPWTGTNQPQHF. The CDR3 region has the DNA TGTGCCAGTAGTCCGTGGACAGGAACTAATCAGCCCCAGCATTTT.

The chain is built from TRBV11-2 and TRBJ2-5; tentative D call: TRBD2 (6 bases). This CDR3 is built from 15 residues. V dropped 5 bases and J dropped 5 bases, with 18 bases sitting between them. CDR1 and CDR2 (germline): SGHAT, FQNNGV. The CDR3 sequence is CASSDGLLRGETQYF. CDR3 DNA sequence: TGTGCCAGCAGCGACGGACTCTTACGGGGGGAGACCCAGTACTTC.

The V gene is TRBV21-1, the J gene TRBJ1-1; TRBD1, the table's D call, was not compared with the DNA. TRBV21-1 is labeled a pseudogene. The CDR3 consists of 16 residues. Here the CDR3 reads CASSKAQTELSTEAFF. The CDR3 nucleotides are TGTGCCAGCAGCAAAGCGCAAACAGAACTGAGCACTGAAGCTTTCTTT.

A single count supports this clone. The CDR3, as DNA: TGTGCCAGCAGCCTCCCAGGGATGAACACTGAAGCTTTCTTT. Residues: CASSLPGMNTEAFF. The chain couples TRBV14 to TRBJ1-1; D perhaps matches TRBD1 (5 bases). V lost 4 bases to trimming and J lost 0 bases, with 9 bases between them. CDR1 and CDR2 (germline): SGHDN, FVKESK. The CDR3 runs 14 residues.

The chain has TRBV27 and TRBJ1-2; 8 positions match TRBD1. The CDR3 runs to 17 residues. CDR1 and CDR2 from the germline V gene are MNHEY and SMNVEV (reference sequence). The V segment lost 6 bases and the J segment 6 bases; nucleotides outside the gene matches: 18. The CDR3 is CASRPAGGEDRYHGYTF. DNA of the CDR3: TGTGCCAGCAGACCAGCAGGGGGCGAAGATCGATATCATGGCTACACCTTC.

The genes are TRBV27 and TRBJ2-7; D is possibly TRBD1 (6 bases). The germline V and J ends were trimmed by 6 bases and 4 bases, with 13 bases remaining between them. The CDR3 is 13 residues long. Germline V gives CDR1 MNHEY, CDR2 SMNVEV (reference sequence). DNA for the CDR3: TGTGCCAGCAGAGTACAGGGTCGGTACGAGCAGTACTTC. Protein product: CASRVQGRYEQYF.

The rearrangement joins TRBV2 to TRBJ1-2, with D maybe TRBD1 (5 bases). The CDR3 is 13 amino acids. V was trimmed by 4 bases and J by 5 bases, leaving 11 bases between them. CDR1 SNHLY and CDR2 FYNNEI come from the germline V gene. This chain's CDR3 is CASSVGHLYGYTF. In DNA, the CDR3 is TGTGCCAGCAGTGTCGGACACCTATATGGCTACACCTTC.

The genes are TRBV9 and TRBJ1-2; TRBD1 is a possible D gene (5 bases). This CDR3 comprises 16 residues. The germline V and J ends were trimmed by 3 bases and 0 bases, with 15 bases remaining between them. Germline loops: CDR1 SGDLS, CDR2 YYNGEE. The DNA of the CDR3 is TGTGCCAGCAGCGCCCCCGGCGGGGGGACTAACTATGGCTACACCTTC. Protein product: CASSAPGGGTNYGYTF. The full variable domain, completed using reference TRBV9 and TRBJ1-2, is DSGVTQTPKHLITATGQRVTLRCSPRSGDLSVYWYQQSLDQGLQFLIQYYNGEERAKGNILERFSAQQFPDLHSELNLSSLELGDSALYFCASSAPGGGTNYGYTFGSGTRLTVV.

The chain combines TRBV28 with TRBJ2-3; 12 bases are shared with TRBD1. Trimming removed 6 bases from V and 4 bases from J; junction bases left unmatched: 8. The length of the CDR3 is 16 residues. Germline CDR1 and CDR2: MDHEN and SYDVKM. The CDR3 loop is CASRTPGQGAADTQYF. The CDR3 DNA reads as TGTGCCAGCAGAACCCCGGGACAGGGGGCGGCAGATACGCAGTATTTT.

The chain is built from TRBV9 and TRBJ2-7, with TRBD2 as a possible D gene (5 bases). Germline V gene data show CDR1 as SGDLS and CDR2 as YYNGEE. V lost 4 bases to trimming and J lost 4 bases, with 15 bases between them. The CDR3 has 14 amino acids. The chain's CDR3 is CASSPRDKKYEQYF. CDR3 coding DNA: TGTGCCAGCAGCCCCCGGGATAAGAAATACGAGCAGTACTTC.

This clone has just one count. V and J are TRBV6-2 or TRBV6-3 and TRBJ1-2, with D uncertain. Germline V lookup: CDR1 MNHEY, CDR2 SVGEGT. CDR3 length: 15 residues. Trimming removed 5 bases at V and 4 bases at J, with 17 bases between. The CDR3 coding sequence is TGTGCCAGCAGTCGGGTTGAAGGAGGCGGCTATGGCTACACCTTC. Residues: CASSRVEGGGYGYTF.

The rearrangement links TRBV6-5 to TRBJ1-2; TRBD1 matches 9 bases. CDR3 length: 13 residues. Unmatched junction bases numbered 7, after V lost 6 bases and J lost 8 bases. In germline, CDR1 is MNHEY, CDR2 SVGAGI. The CDR3 is CASRDRGVGGYTF. In DNA, the CDR3 is TGTGCCAGCAGGGACAGGGGTGTAGGGGGCTACACCTTC.

V and J are TRBV6-5 and TRBJ1-2; TRBD1 is a possible D gene (6 bases). Per germline, CDR1 MNHEY and CDR2 SVGAGI. V lost 5 bases to trimming and J lost 8 bases, with 15 bases between them. The CDR3 extends over 13 amino acids. CDR3 loop: CASSPQGGGGYTF. The CDR3 DNA is TGTGCCAGCAGTCCTCAGGGAGGGGGGGGCTACACCTTC.

This sequence joins TRBV7-2 and TRBJ1-3; TRBD1 matches at 7 bases. Germline V gene lookup returns CDR1 SGHTA and CDR2 FQGNSA. The CDR3 is 15 residues long. J lost 2 bases, V lost 1 base, and 2 bases had no gene match. The CDR3 DNA reads TGTGCCAGCAGCTTAGTAGGGGGCCCTGGAAACACCATATATTTT. This encodes CASSLVGGPGNTIYF.

This clone has more than one count but fewer than ten. The chain has TRBV12-5 and TRBJ2-3; possibly TRBD2 for D (5 bases). Trimming cost V 3 bases and J 4 bases, with 8 bases left between them. In germline, CDR1 is LGHNT, CDR2 FRNRAP. The CDR3 loop spans 13 amino acids. CDR3 amino acids: CASGFDGADTQYF. DNA for the CDR3: TGTGCTAGTGGTTTTGACGGGGCAGATACGCAGTATTTT.

CDR3: CASSPGEQHREQFF. Written as DNA, the CDR3 is TGTGCCAGCTCACCCGGAGAGCAGCATCGTGAGCAGTTCTTC. The V and J genes are TRBV18 and TRBJ2-1, with unresolved D. V lost 3 bases to trimming and J lost 9 bases, with 15 bases between them. Germline CDR1 and CDR2: KGHSH and LQKENI. The CDR3 covers 14 residues.

The chain recombines TRBV9 with TRBJ2-1; 10 bases map to TRBD2. The V and J ends lost 0 bases and 4 bases, in that order; junction bases with no gene match: 4. Germline V gene sequence: CDR1 SGDLS, CDR2 YYNGEE. This CDR3 spans 16 amino acids. CDR3 protein: CASSVGPSGGYNEQFF. CDR3 in DNA: TGTGCCAGCAGCGTAGGGCCTAGCGGGGGTTACAATGAGCAGTTCTTC.

This clone was picked up one time. CDR3 loop: CSASKGQGTEAFF. CDR3 DNA sequence: TGCAGTGCTAGTAAAGGACAGGGGACTGAAGCTTTCTTT. This chain connects TRBV20-1 to TRBJ1-1; 9 bases line up with TRBD1. Per the germline V gene, CDR1 is DFQATT and CDR2 is SNEGSKA (reference sequence). The ends lost 3 bases at V and 5 bases at J; junction bases unmatched: 4. The CDR3 spans 13 residues.

Within the sample, this clone is medium-sized. Written as DNA, the CDR3 is TGTGCCAGTAGTATATTGACCGGGTTGGTGAATGAGCAGTTCTTC. Translating it yields CASSILTGLVNEQFF. The chain combines TRBV19 with TRBJ2-1; D not certain. Germline CDR1 reads LNHDA; CDR2 reads SQIVND (reference sequence). V lost 2 bases and J lost 7, with 15 bases in between. The CDR3 is 15 residues long.

This clone came up a few times. The chain has TRBV7-6 and TRBJ1-4; D is uncertain. Trimming left V 4 bases short and J 0 bases short, with 9 bases between. The germline V gene has CDR1 SGHVS and CDR2 FNYEAQ. CDR3 length equals 15 residues. The CDR3 here is CASSSAGTTNEKLFF. The CDR3 coding sequence is TGTGCCAGCAGCTCCGCGGGGACAACTAATGAAAAACTGTTTTTT.

The J gene is TRBJ2-5, the V gene TRBV24-1, with 9 nucleotides matching TRBD1. CDR3 length: 15 residues. The V gene end was trimmed by 8 bases and the J gene end by 4 bases; junction bases not matched to a gene: 10. The germline gives CDR1 KGHDR, CDR2 SFDVKD. CDR3 region: CATKRDRELVETQYF. Here the CDR3 DNA reads TGTGCCACCAAACGGGACAGGGAGCTGGTAGAGACCCAGTACTTC.

V is TRBV12-2 and J is TRBJ1-1; TRBD1, the table's D call, was not compared with the DNA. TRBV12-2 is a pseudogene. The CDR3 spans 16 residues. The CDR3: CASRFIRAHKTREAFF. The CDR3 DNA reads TGTGCAAGTCGCTTTATCAGGGCCCATAAGACGAGGGAAGCTTTCTTT.

V gene TRBV5-6 combines with J gene TRBJ1-1; 7 bases align to TRBD1. This CDR3 has 16 amino acids. The germline gives CDR1 SGHDT, CDR2 YYEEEE. V was pared by 2 bases and J by 0 bases, with 7 bases of the junction left unmatched. In DNA form, the CDR3 reads TGTGCCAGCAGCTTTGGGACAGATTACATGAACACTGAAGCTTTCTTT. It encodes CASSFGTDYMNTEAFF. Full variable domain (remainder filled in from reference TRBV5-6 and TRBJ1-1): DAGVTQSPTHLIKTRGQQVTLRCSPKSGHDTVSWYQQALGQGPQFIFQYYEEEERQRGNFPDRFSGHQFPNYSSELNVNALLLGDSALYLCASSFGTDYMNTEAFFGQGTRLTVV.

The chain recombines TRBV29-1 with TRBJ1-2; 7 nucleotides match TRBD1. The germline V gene encodes CDR1 SQVTM and CDR2 ANQGSEA. Trimming at V came to 6 bases and at J to 6 bases, leaving 4 bases not matched to a gene. There are 11 residues in the CDR3. The CDR3 is CSVQGYDGYTF. CDR3 nucleotides: TGCAGCGTACAGGGGTACGATGGCTACACCTTC.

This clone has a single count. This chain joins TRBV6-5 and TRBJ1-2; D is perhaps TRBD1 (5 bases). V lost 4 bases and J 2 bases, leaving 17 bases between the germline ends. The CDR3 spans 16 residues. CDR1 MNHEY and CDR2 SVGAGI come from the germline V gene. The CDR3 spells CASSSNIGDLNYGYTF. Written as DNA, the CDR3 is TGTGCCAGCAGTTCCAACATAGGGGATTTAAACTATGGCTACACCTTC.

The chain employs TRBV11-2 and TRBJ2-7; TRBD2 is a possible D gene (6 bases). The CDR3 has 14 amino acids. V dropped 1 base and J dropped 6 bases, with 13 bases sitting between them. The germline CDR1 and CDR2 sequences are SGHAT and FQNNGV. The chain's CDR3 is CASSLGGKAGEQYF. DNA for the CDR3: TGTGCCAGCAGCTTAGGGGGGAAAGCGGGCGAGCAGTACTTC.